Below, one TCR beta chain is given with its context. The antigen remains undetermined. The sample belongs to a study of T cells in Graves' hyperthyroidism and ophthalmopathy. Study background: Peripheral blood was acquired at first diagnosis, ahead of any therapy whatsoever. Broader study findings: Ophthalmopathy was identified by the model a median roughly 6.5 months ahead of onset. Most expanded thyroid clonotypes above 0.001 also appeared in blood.

The CDR3 is 15 amino acids. The germline CDR1 and CDR2 sequences are MNHEY and SMNVEV (reference sequence). V lost 2 bases and J lost 0, with 11 bases in between. An absence of ophthalmopathy progression within 18 months meant stable Graves' hyperthyroidism. RNA transcripts yielded amplified TCR beta CDR3 regions. HTBI primers were used for first-round RT-PCR of the TCR CDR3. TCRdb reanalysed the multiplex PCR reads using MiXCR and keeps one entry per CDR3 protein. The data show 96,000 or so distinct CDR3 sequences, about 51% seen once. This chain uses TRBV27 with TRBJ2-7, with unresolved D. The sequencing input was blood. The origin of this receptor is a woman in her 40s with Graves' hyperthyroidism. CDR3 amino acids: CASSLLQINSYEQYF. In nucleotides, the CDR3 is TGTGCCAGCAGTTTACTTCAGATCAACTCCTACGAGCAGTACTTC.